These T cell receptor beta chains were read from a single sample in a study of T-cell memory formation after mild COVID-19. TCRdb redid the calling of the 5' RACE reads with MiXCR, one entry per CDR3 protein. In the table there are 180,000 or so distinct CDR3 sequences, approximately 10% of which are singletons. Material for sequencing was PBMCs or a T cell subset sorted from them (not recorded which). These receptors originate from a man aged 18 to 30 who had mild COVID-19 (a few samples of this study predate the infection). Cell type and time point are not known. The CDR3 runs from the conserved cysteine through the conserved F or W. The order of the fields is J gene, V gene, clone size, D gene, CDR3 DNA, CDR3 protein. The D gene is left open where the match is weak. A row's size may be missing; if present it is once, few, many or a size class.

j_call: TRBJ2-6; v_call: TRBV12-3/TRBV12-4; clone_size: NA; d_call: NA; cdr3_nt: TGTGCCAGCAGTTCAGACCGCTGGCAGGGTTTTCCCCTTGGGGCCAACGTCCTGACTTTC; cdr3_aa: CASSSDRWQGFPLGANVLTF
j_call: TRBJ2-1; v_call: TRBV7-8; clone_size: few; d_call: TRBD2; cdr3_nt: TGTGCCAGCAGCGACTACCCCGGGACTAGATCTTACAATGAGCAGTTCTTC; cdr3_aa: CASSDYPGTRSYNEQFF
j_call: TRBJ1-5; v_call: TRBV12-3/TRBV12-4; clone_size: once; d_call: TRBD1; cdr3_nt: TGTGCCAGCAGTTTGGGTGGACAGGGCAGGAGTCAGCCCCAGCATTTT; cdr3_aa: CASSLGGQGRSQPQHF
j_call: TRBJ2-1; v_call: TRBV24-1; clone_size: many; d_call: NA; cdr3_nt: TGTGCCACCAGTGATGTCCCGCCGGCGGAGGAGCAGTTCTTC; cdr3_aa: CATSDVPPAEEQFF
j_call: TRBJ1-2; v_call: TRBV11-1; clone_size: few; d_call: TRBD1; cdr3_nt: TGTGCCAGCAGCTCTATACCGACAGGGGAGGATGGCTACACCTTC; cdr3_aa: CASSSIPTGEDGYTF
j_call: TRBJ1-1; v_call: TRBV27; clone_size: few; d_call: NA; cdr3_nt: TGTGCCAGCAGTTTTTTGCGTGGATGGGAAGCTTTCTTT; cdr3_aa: CASSFLRGWEAFF
j_call: TRBJ1-3; v_call: TRBV4-2; clone_size: few; d_call: NA; cdr3_nt: TGTGCCAGCAGCCAAGGGGGGACGGCCTGGAACACCATATATTTT; cdr3_aa: CASSQGGTAWNTIYF
j_call: TRBJ2-4; v_call: TRBV18; clone_size: many; d_call: NA; cdr3_nt: TGTGCCAGCTCACCACCGACTTCCAAAAACATTCAGTACTTC; cdr3_aa: CASSPPTSKNIQYF
j_call: TRBJ1-1; v_call: TRBV3-1; clone_size: NA; d_call: NA; cdr3_nt: TGTGCCAGCAGCCAACACGGAGCCGGTGAAGCTTTCTTT; cdr3_aa: CASSQHGAGEAFF
j_call: TRBJ2-7; v_call: TRBV5-1; clone_size: few; d_call: NA; cdr3_nt: TGCGCCAGCAGCTTCGGGAACTCAGGGGCCTACGAGCAGTACTTC; cdr3_aa: CASSFGNSGAYEQYF
j_call: TRBJ2-4; v_call: TRBV11-2; clone_size: NA; d_call: NA; cdr3_nt: TGTGCCAGCAGCTCCGGGGAGGATCAGTACTTC; cdr3_aa: CASSSGEDQYF
j_call: TRBJ1-5; v_call: TRBV6-5; clone_size: few; d_call: NA; cdr3_nt: TGTGCCAGCAGCCCGGTGGGGACTTGGCCCCAGCATTTT; cdr3_aa: CASSPVGTWPQHF
j_call: TRBJ2-1; v_call: TRBV7-2; clone_size: NA; d_call: NA; cdr3_nt: TGTGCCAGCAGCTTAGCGGGCGTAGATATAGAGCAGTTCTTC; cdr3_aa: CASSLAGVDIEQFF
j_call: TRBJ2-1; v_call: TRBV5-1; clone_size: NA; d_call: TRBD1; cdr3_nt: TGCGCCAGCAGCCCATGGACAGGCAGAAATGAGCAGTTCTTC; cdr3_aa: CASSPWTGRNEQFF
j_call: TRBJ2-5; v_call: TRBV3-1; clone_size: many; d_call: TRBD2; cdr3_nt: TGTGCCAGCAGCCAGGGACTAGCGGGGGGCCAAGAGACCCAGTACTTC; cdr3_aa: CASSQGLAGGQETQYF
j_call: TRBJ1-5; v_call: TRBV20-1; clone_size: many; d_call: TRBD1; cdr3_nt: TGCAGTGCTAGAGGACAGGGGGCCCAGCCCCAGCATTTT; cdr3_aa: CSARGQGAQPQHF
j_call: TRBJ2-1; v_call: TRBV6-6; clone_size: NA; d_call: TRBD1; cdr3_nt: TGTGCCAGCAGTTACTCGGGACAGGGGGCCAATGAGCAGTTCTTC; cdr3_aa: CASSYSGQGANEQFF
j_call: TRBJ2-2; v_call: TRBV5-1; clone_size: NA; d_call: NA; cdr3_nt: TGCGCCAGCAGCTTGGCTATGGCGAACACCGGGGAGCTGTTTTTT; cdr3_aa: CASSLAMANTGELFF
j_call: TRBJ1-6; v_call: TRBV5-1; clone_size: many; d_call: TRBD1; cdr3_nt: TGCGCCAGCAGCTTGGACAGGGGGAATTCACCCCTCCACTTT; cdr3_aa: CASSLDRGNSPLHF